Presented here are 14 T cell receptor beta chains from one specimen sequenced in a study of control samples from healthy donors and cancer patients. The table came from immunoSEQ multiplex PCR; TCRdb's copy has only in-frame clones and leaves some out. The repertoire has more than 35,000 clones, around 88% of them found once; the top ten carry roughly 21%. Sequencing was done on a sample of PBMCs. These receptors came from an older woman with lung cancer.

The chain links TRBV6-6 to TRBJ1-5, with D perhaps matching TRBD1 (5 bases). The V end was cut by 7 bases, the J end by 1 base, with 11 bases between. CDR1 and CDR2 from the germline V gene are MNHNY and SVGAGI (reference sequence). The CDR3 runs to 14 residues. CDR3 in DNA: TGTGCCAGCACCAGGGATGGAAGCAATCAGCCCCAGCATTTT. It is translated as CASTRDGSNQPQHF.

The V gene is TRBV9, the J gene TRBJ2-2, with 9 bases identical to TRBD2. V was pared by 3 bases and J by 2 bases, with 8 bases of the junction left unmatched. The CDR3 contains 17 residues. Germline V gives CDR1 SGDLS, CDR2 YYNGEE. CDR3 DNA sequence: TGTGCCAGCAGCGAGCCCTTAGCGGGAGTCAACACCGGGGAGCTGTTTTTT. Encoded protein: CASSEPLAGVNTGELFF.

The chain carries TRBV5-6 and TRBJ1-2, with D possibly being TRBD1 (5 bases). Germline loops: CDR1 SGHDT, CDR2 YYEEEE. V was pared by 4 bases and J by 4 bases, with 20 bases between. The CDR3 loop spans 16 amino acids. Written as DNA, the CDR3 is TGTGCCAGCAGCCCCGGGGGACGGACCTCCCCCTATGGCTACACCTTC. Residues: CASSPGGRTSPYGYTF.

The chain recombines TRBV6-5 with TRBJ2-5; D gene unclear. V was trimmed by 5 bases and J by 3 bases, leaving 10 bases between them. The CDR3 consists of 13 residues. Per germline, CDR1 MNHEY and CDR2 SVGAGI. CDR3 region: CASSRTYEETQYF. CDR3 nucleotides: TGTGCCAGCAGTAGGACGTATGAAGAGACCCAGTACTTC.

The V gene is TRBV25-1, the J gene TRBJ2-3; maybe TRBD2 (6 bases). V gave up 6 bases and J gave up 3 bases, with 10 bases separating them. There are 13 residues in the CDR3. Germline CDR1 MGHDK, CDR2 SYGVNS. The CDR3 nucleotides read TGTGCCAGCAGCGGGACTGCTACAGATACGCAGTATTTT. Translating it yields CASSGTATDTQYF.

This chain connects TRBV21-1 to TRBJ2-5; the tabulated D call, TRBD1, remains unverified against the DNA. TRBV21-1 is described as a pseudogene. This CDR3 region has 13 residues. The CDR3 DNA follows: TGTGCCAGGACAGGGGGGGAGGCTGAGACCCAGTACTTC. Translation: CARTGGEAETQYF.

This clone has just a few counts. The chain couples TRBV4-1 to TRBJ1-5; D ambiguous. The CDR3 has 13 amino acids. V was shortened by 3 bases and J by 7 bases, with 10 bases between the two germline ends. Looked up from germline, CDR1 is MGHRA and CDR2 is YSYEKL. The CDR3 region is CASSQVTGQPQHF. The DNA of the CDR3 is TGCGCCAGCAGCCAGGTGACGGGACAGCCCCAGCATTTT.

This chain links TRBV5-1 with TRBJ2-7; TRBD1 matches at 7 bases. Per the germline V gene, CDR1 is SGHRS and CDR2 is YFSETQ. This CDR3 is 15 amino acids long. The trim removed 2 bases at V and 5 bases at J, leaving 10 bases unmatched. This chain's CDR3 is CASSFQARGIDEQYF. CDR3 coding DNA: TGCGCCAGCAGCTTTCAAGCCAGGGGGATCGACGAGCAGTACTTC.

V gene TRBV9 combines with J gene TRBJ1-1; D remains unclear. Germline-derived CDR1 and CDR2 are SGDLS and YYNGEE. Trimming took 3 bases from V and 1 from J, leaving 7 bases between them. CDR3 size: 13 residues. The CDR3 sequence is CASSALPNTEAFF. In DNA form, the CDR3 reads TGTGCCAGCAGCGCCCTTCCGAACACTGAAGCTTTCTTT.

The chain employs TRBV4-1 and TRBJ1-1; unclear D gene. The CDR3 loop spans 15 amino acids. The V end lost 4 bases, the J end lost 1 base, and 13 bases lay between the germline ends. The V gene's germline CDR1 is MGHRA and CDR2 YSYEKL. The CDR3 DNA reads TGCGCCAGCAGCCTCCGCGCGACGGGGAACACTGAAGCTTTCTTT. Translation gives CASSLRATGNTEAFF.

The chain joins TRBV3-1 (or the pseudogene TRBV3-2) to TRBJ1-1; no definite D call. The CDR3 is made up of 13 amino acids. V lost 1 base to trimming and J lost 7 bases, with 10 bases between them. Looked up from germline, CDR1 is LGHDT and CDR2 is YNNKEL (reference sequence). The CDR3 DNA reads as TGTGCCAGCAGCCAAGTTAGCACGGGTGAAGCTTTCTTT. This sequence encodes CASSQVSTGEAFF.

The chain is built from TRBV7-8 and TRBJ2-7; 7 bases line up with TRBD1. J gave up 7 bases and V 5 bases, and 8 bases lay outside the gene matches. From germline, CDR1 is SGHVS and CDR2 FQNEAQ. CDR3 length: 13 amino acids. CDR3 coding DNA: TGTGCCAGCAGCGTTCGACAGGGCAGGGAGCAGTACTTC. Its protein product is CASSVRQGREQYF. Based on the CDR3 plus reference TRBV7-8 and TRBJ2-7, the full variable domain is GAGVSQSPRYKVAKRGQDVALRCDPISGHVSLFWYQQALGQGPEFLTYFQNEAQLDKSGLPSDRFFAERPEGSVSTLKIQRTQQEDSAVYLCASSVRQGREQYFGPGTRLTVT.

CDR3 loop: CASSRLAGGADTQYF. CDR3 in DNA: TGTGCCAGCAGCCGTCTAGCGGGAGGCGCAGATACGCAGTATTTT. The chain couples TRBV6-5 to TRBJ2-3, with 11 positions matching TRBD2. V lost 6 bases to trimming and J lost 4 bases; unmatched junction nucleotides: 6. This CDR3 comprises 15 residues. The germline V gene has CDR1 MNHEY and CDR2 SVGAGI.

This clone was seen a single time. The chain is built from TRBV3-1 (or the pseudogene TRBV3-2) and TRBJ2-1; D not resolved. Germline CDR1 reads LGHDT; CDR2 reads YNNKEL (reference sequence). Deletions cut 3 bases from V and 6 bases from J, with 6 bases between. The CDR3 contains 12 residues. The DNA for the CDR3 is TGTGCCAGCAGCCATTCGAGCAATGAGCAGTTCTTC. Protein product: CASSHSSNEQFF.